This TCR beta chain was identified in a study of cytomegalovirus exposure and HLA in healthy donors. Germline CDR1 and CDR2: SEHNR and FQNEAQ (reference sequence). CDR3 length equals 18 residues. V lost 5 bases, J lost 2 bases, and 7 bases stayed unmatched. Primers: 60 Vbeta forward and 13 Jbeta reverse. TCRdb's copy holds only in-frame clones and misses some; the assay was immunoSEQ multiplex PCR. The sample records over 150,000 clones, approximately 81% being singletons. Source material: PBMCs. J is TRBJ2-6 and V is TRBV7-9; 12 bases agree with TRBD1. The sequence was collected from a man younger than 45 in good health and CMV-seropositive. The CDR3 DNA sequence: TGTGCCAGCAGCCCCGGGACAGGGGGCAGAACTGGGGCCAACGTCCTGACTTTC. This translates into CASSPGTGGRTGANVLTF.